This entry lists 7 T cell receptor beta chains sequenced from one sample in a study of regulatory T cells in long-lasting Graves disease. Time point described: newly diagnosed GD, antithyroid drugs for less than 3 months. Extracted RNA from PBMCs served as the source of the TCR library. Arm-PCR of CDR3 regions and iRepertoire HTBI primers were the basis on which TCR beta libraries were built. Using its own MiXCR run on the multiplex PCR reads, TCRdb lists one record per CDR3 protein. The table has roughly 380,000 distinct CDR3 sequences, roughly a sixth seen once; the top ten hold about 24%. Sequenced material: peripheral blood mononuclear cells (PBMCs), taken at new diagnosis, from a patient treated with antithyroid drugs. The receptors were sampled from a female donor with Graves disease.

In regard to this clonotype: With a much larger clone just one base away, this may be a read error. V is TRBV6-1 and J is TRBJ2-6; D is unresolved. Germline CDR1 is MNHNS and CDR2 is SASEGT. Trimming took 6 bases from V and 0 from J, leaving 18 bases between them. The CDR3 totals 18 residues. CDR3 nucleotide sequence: TGTGCCAGCAGACCTATCGGACGGGTACCCTCTGGGGCCAACGTCCTGACTTTC. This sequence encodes CASRPIGRVPSGANVLTF.

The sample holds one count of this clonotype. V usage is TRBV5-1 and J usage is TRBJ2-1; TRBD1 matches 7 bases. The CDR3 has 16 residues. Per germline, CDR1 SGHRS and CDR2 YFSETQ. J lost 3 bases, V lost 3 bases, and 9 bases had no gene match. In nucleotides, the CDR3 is TGCGCCAGCAGCTCTCGACAGGGTCAAGGCTACAATGAGCAGTTCTTC. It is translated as CASSSRQGQGYNEQFF.

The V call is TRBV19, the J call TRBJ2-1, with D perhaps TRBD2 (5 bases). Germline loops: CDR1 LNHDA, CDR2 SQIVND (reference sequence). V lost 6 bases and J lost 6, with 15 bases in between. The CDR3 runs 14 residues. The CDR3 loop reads CASRLQSSGNEQFF. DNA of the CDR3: TGTGCCAGTAGGCTTCAGAGCAGCGGCAATGAGCAGTTCTTC.

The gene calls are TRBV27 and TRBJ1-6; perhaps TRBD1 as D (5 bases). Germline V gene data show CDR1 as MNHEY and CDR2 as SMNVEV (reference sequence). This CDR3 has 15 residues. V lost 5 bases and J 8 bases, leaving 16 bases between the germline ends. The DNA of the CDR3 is TGTGCCAGCAGTAAGGGTATTCTGGGGCATTCACCCCTCCACTTT. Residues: CASSKGILGHSPLHF.

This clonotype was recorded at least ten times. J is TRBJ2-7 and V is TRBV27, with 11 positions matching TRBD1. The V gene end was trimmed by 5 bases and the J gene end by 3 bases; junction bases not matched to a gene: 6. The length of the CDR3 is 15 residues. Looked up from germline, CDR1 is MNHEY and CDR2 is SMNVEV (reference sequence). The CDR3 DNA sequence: TGTGCCAGCAGTCCAGTGGGACAGGGGGTCTACGAGCAGTACTTC. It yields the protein CASSPVGQGVYEQYF.

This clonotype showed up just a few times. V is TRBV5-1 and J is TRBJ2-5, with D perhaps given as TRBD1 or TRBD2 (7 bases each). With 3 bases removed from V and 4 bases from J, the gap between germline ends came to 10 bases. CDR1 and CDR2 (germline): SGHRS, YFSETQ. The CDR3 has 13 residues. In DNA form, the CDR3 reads TGCGCCAGCAGCTCAGGGGGGGGAGAGACCCAGTACTTC. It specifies CASSSGGGETQYF.

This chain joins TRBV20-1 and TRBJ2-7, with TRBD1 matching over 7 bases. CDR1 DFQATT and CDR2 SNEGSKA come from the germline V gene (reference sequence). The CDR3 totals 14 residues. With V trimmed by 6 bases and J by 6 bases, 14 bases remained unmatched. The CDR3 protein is CSAVGGPSLGEQYF. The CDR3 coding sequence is TGCAGTGCCGTAGGGGGCCCCTCGCTAGGCGAGCAGTACTTC.